The present entry profiles one T cell receptor beta chain with its context. This sample was taken from a study of blood T cell repertoires in COVID-19. Study details: Samples came from the United States, Italy and Spain, spanning acute and convalescent COVID-19. PBMCs, B-cell-depleted T cells, or T cells were the source of the cDNA or gDNA that made up the material.

Authors' methods: Scientists estimated how many nucleated cells there were by amplifying reference gene primers. Assay: immunoSEQ multiplex PCR; the TCRdb copy retains only in-frame clones and omits some. V, J and clone size are taken as reported in that table, and D and trimming were inferred from the DNA itself. The sample lists about 190,000 clones; over 75% were seen once. Germline lookup yields CDR1 LNHDA and CDR2 SQIVND (reference sequence). The CDR3 has 16 residues. J gave up 1 base and V 5 bases, and 9 bases lay outside the gene matches. V usage is TRBV19 and J usage is TRBJ2-3, with 7 positions matching TRBD2. This sequence originates from a woman of 80 years or more with active or convalescent COVID-19. The specimen was peripheral blood. The CDR3 loop is CASSLRLARGTDTQYF. Written as DNA, the CDR3 is TGTGCCAGTAGTCTTCGACTAGCCCGGGGCACAGATACGCAGTATTTT.